These 10 T cell receptor beta chains were all obtained from the same sample, sequenced in a study of technical replicates of blood from a handful of donors. Produced via immunoSEQ multiplex PCR; TCRdb's table is partial and in-frame only. The table has about 79,000 clones, around 94% seen once; the top ten hold about 0.26%. Sequencing input: T cells isolated from PBMCs. These receptors all come from a human donor in good health.

This chain joins TRBV19 and TRBJ1-3; perhaps TRBD1 as D (6 bases). Trimming stripped 5 bases from V and 1 base from J, with 9 bases between. The CDR3 is 14 residues long. The V gene's germline CDR1 is LNHDA and CDR2 SQIVND (reference sequence). CDR3 in amino acids: CASSLGASGNTIYF. CDR3 nucleotides: TGTGCCAGTAGTTTGGGGGCATCTGGAAACACCATATATTTT.

The chain has TRBV21-1 and TRBJ2-1; the DNA was not compared with TRBD2, the D call given in the table. TRBV21-1 is assigned pseudogene status. The CDR3 contains 17 residues. The CDR3, as DNA: TGTGCCAGCAGCAACCCACTAGCGGGGGATCGCTACAATGAGCAGTTCTTC. Translation: CASSNPLAGDRYNEQFF.

The V and J genes are TRBV10-3 and TRBJ2-1; the match to TRBD2 covers 8 bases. This CDR3 comprises 17 residues. V trimming: 0 bases; J trimming: 6 bases; junction bases outside the gene matches: 10. The germline V gene encodes CDR1 ENHRY and CDR2 SYGVKD. The CDR3 bases are TGTGCCATCAGTGAGTCGTGGTACCGGGAGGGCGGCAATGAGCAGTTCTTC. It encodes CAISESWYREGGNEQFF.

The chain couples TRBV7-8 to TRBJ2-2, with 11 bases lining up with TRBD2. CDR1 and CDR2 (germline): SGHVS, FQNEAQ. CDR3 length: 15 residues. The trim removed 2 bases at V and 5 bases at J, leaving 1 base unmatched. The CDR3 sequence: CASSLLAGGTGELFF. The CDR3 DNA sequence: TGTGCCAGCAGCTTACTAGCGGGGGGAACCGGGGAGCTGTTTTTT.

The chain uses TRBV5-1 and TRBJ1-1; no firm D call. CDR3 size: 14 residues. CDR1 is SGHRS, CDR2 YFSETQ, per germline. V lost 2 bases to trimming and J lost 1 base, with 9 bases between them. The CDR3 loop reads CASSFREPNTEAFF. The CDR3 bases are TGCGCCAGCAGCTTCCGGGAACCGAACACTGAAGCTTTCTTT.

The V gene is TRBV5-1, the J gene TRBJ2-2, with 8 bases that match TRBD2. The CDR3 runs to 16 residues. V trimming: 1 base; J trimming: 5 bases; junction bases outside the gene matches: 7. CDR1 is SGHRS and CDR2 is YFSETQ in the germline V gene. The CDR3 DNA reads as TGCGCCAGCAGCTTGATAGGGACTAGAACGACCGGGGAGCTGTTTTTT. This gives the protein CASSLIGTRTTGELFF.

The chain carries TRBV14 and TRBJ2-1; 7 bases map to TRBD1. The CDR3 is 14 amino acids. The germline V gene has CDR1 SGHDN and CDR2 FVKESK. The junction had 3 bases not matched to a gene; V was cut back by 2 bases and J by 5 bases. The CDR3 spells CASSQLGQNNEQFF. The DNA of the CDR3 is TGTGCCAGCAGCCAACTGGGACAGAACAATGAGCAGTTCTTC.

The genes are TRBV28 and TRBJ2-3; 7 nucleotides align to TRBD2. There are 15 residues in the CDR3. With 1 base clipped from V and 6 bases from J, the junction kept 7 bases outside the gene matches. CDR1 is MDHEN and CDR2 is SYDVKM in the germline V gene. The CDR3 loop reads CASSLFQGGSDTQYF. CDR3 coding DNA: TGTGCCAGCAGTTTATTCCAGGGCGGGAGTGATACGCAGTATTTT.

The V gene is TRBV2, the J gene TRBJ2-5, with D possibly TRBD1 on 5 matching bases. The CDR3 runs to 13 residues. V lost 5 bases and J 1 base, leaving 8 bases between the germline ends. The germline CDR1 and CDR2 sequences are SNHLY and FYNNEI. The CDR3 DNA reads as TGTGCCAGCAGTACCGACAGCCAAGAGACCCAGTACTTC. Translating it yields CASSTDSQETQYF.

V usage is TRBV9 and J usage is TRBJ2-7, with 13 bases lining up with TRBD2. This CDR3 is built from 16 residues. In germline, CDR1 is SGDLS, CDR2 YYNGEE. V was pared by 2 bases and J by 2 bases, with 4 bases of the junction left unmatched. The CDR3 nucleotides are TGTGCCAGCAGCGTTGGACTAGCGGGAGCCCCCTACGAGCAGTACTTC. Translation gives CASSVGLAGAPYEQYF.